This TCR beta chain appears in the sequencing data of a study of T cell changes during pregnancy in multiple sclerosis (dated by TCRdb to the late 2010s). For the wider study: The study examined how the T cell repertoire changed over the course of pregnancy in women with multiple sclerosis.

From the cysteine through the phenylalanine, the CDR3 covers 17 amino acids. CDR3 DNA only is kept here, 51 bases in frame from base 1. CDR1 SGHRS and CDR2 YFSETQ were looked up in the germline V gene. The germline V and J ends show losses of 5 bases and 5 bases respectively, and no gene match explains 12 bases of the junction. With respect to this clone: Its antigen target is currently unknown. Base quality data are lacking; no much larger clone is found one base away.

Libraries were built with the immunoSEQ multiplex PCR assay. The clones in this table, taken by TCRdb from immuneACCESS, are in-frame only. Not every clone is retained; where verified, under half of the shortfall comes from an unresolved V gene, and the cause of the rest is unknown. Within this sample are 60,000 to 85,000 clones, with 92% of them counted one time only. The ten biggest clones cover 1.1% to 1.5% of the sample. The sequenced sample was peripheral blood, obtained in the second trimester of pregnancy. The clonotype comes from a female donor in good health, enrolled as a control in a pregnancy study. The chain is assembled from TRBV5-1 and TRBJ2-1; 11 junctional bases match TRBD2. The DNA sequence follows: TGCGCCAGCAGACAACTAGCGGGAGTTCACACGAACAATGAGCAGTTCTTC. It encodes CASRQLAGVHTNNEQFF.